Listed below are T cell receptor beta chains from one sample, sequenced in a study of shared clonotypes between healthy human individuals. TCRdb's copy holds only in-frame clones and misses some; the assay was immunoSEQ multiplex PCR. The sample consists of millions of clones, over 85% of them appearing once. Specimen: naive CD8+ T cells sorted from blood. These receptor sequences come from a man younger than 35 in good health. CDR3s include the opening cysteine and the closing phenylalanine or tryptophan. A D gene is named only where the DNA matches it firmly. Clone size is given for some rows only: seen once, a few or many times, or a class if the clone is expanded.

length	J	D	V	size	DNA	CDR3
13	TRBJ2-7	.	TRBV7-8	.	TGTGCCAGCAGCTTAATAGGGGTATACGAGCAGTACTTC	CASSLIGVYEQYF
13	TRBJ1-5	.	TRBV13	.	TGTGCCAGCAGCTTAGGGGTTTCACAGCCCCAGCATTTT	CASSLGVSQPQHF
14	TRBJ1-2	.	TRBV5-3	.	TGTGCCAGAAGGACCGGGACGGTGTACTATGGCTACACCTTC	CARRTGTVYYGYTF
15	TRBJ1-1	TRBD1	TRBV19	few	TGTGCCACAAGCCGATTGAGGGGGCGGTACACTGAAGCTTTCTTT	CATSRLRGRYTEAFF
15	TRBJ2-1	.	TRBV4-3	.	TGCGCCAGCAGCCAAGATAGGGCCTTCTCTTGGGAGCAGTTCTTC	CASSQDRAFSWEQFF
16	TRBJ2-3	TRBD2	TRBV11-2	.	TGTGCCAGCAGCTTAACACGGGAGGGCCCGTCAGATACGCAGTATTTT	CASSLTREGPSDTQYF
15	TRBJ2-7	TRBD1	TRBV7-9	.	TGTGCCAGCAGCCCCAGGACAGGGGATGCCTACGAGCAGTACTTC	CASSPRTGDAYEQYF
14	TRBJ1-5	.	TRBV27	few	TGTGCCAGCAGAAGCGGAGAGGGAAACCAACCCCAGCATTTT	CASRSGEGNQPQHF
15	TRBJ2-7	TRBD1	TRBV10-3	.	TGTGCCATCAGTGACCGTATGACAGGGGAAGACGAGCAGTACTTC	CAISDRMTGEDEQYF
15	TRBJ2-1	.	TRBV6-5	once	TGTGCCAGCAATCCGGAGGGGGGGTTGGCCAAGGAGCAGTTCTTC	CASNPEGGLAKEQFF
16	TRBJ1-3	.	TRBV6-5	.	TGTGCCAGCAGTTACAACGAGGGAGTAATAGGAAACACCATATATTTT	CASSYNEGVIGNTIYF
15	TRBJ2-1	TRBD1	TRBV27	.	TGTGCCAGCAGTCTAGTTGGGACAGGGGTAAATGAGCAGTTCTTC	CASSLVGTGVNEQFF
15	TRBJ2-3	.	TRBV5-1	.	TGCGCCAGCAGCGGGGACATCTCTAGCACAGATACGCAGTATTTT	CASSGDISSTDTQYF
12	TRBJ2-7	.	TRBV4-1	.	TGCGCCAGCAGCCAAAATAACTACGAGCAGTACTTC	CASSQNNYEQYF
13	TRBJ2-2	.	TRBV29-1	.	TGCAGCGTTGACTCGGGGAACACCGGGGAGCTGTTTTTT	CSVDSGNTGELFF
13	TRBJ1-1	TRBD1	TRBV2	once	TGTGCCAGCAGTTGGGACAGGGGCCCTGAAGCTTTCTTT	CASSWDRGPEAFF
16	TRBJ2-5	.	TRBV28	.	TGTGCCAGCAGTTTATCCCTCGAACGGTTCCAAGAGACCCAGTACTTC	CASSLSLERFQETQYF
13	TRBJ1-1	.	TRBV5-6	.	TGTGCCAGCAGCTGGGGGTTGGCAGACGAAGCTTTCTTT	CASSWGLADEAFF
15	TRBJ1-1	.	TRBV30	.	TGTGCCTGGACCGACGGGGGCGGGCGGGGCACTGAAGCTTTCTTT	CAWTDGGGRGTEAFF
15	TRBJ1-5	.	TRBV4-1	.	TGCGCCAGCAGCCAAGATCGGACAAATTATCAGCCCCAGCATTTT	CASSQDRTNYQPQHF
17	TRBJ1-5	.	TRBV5-8	.	TGTGCCAGCAGCCTACCCTGGGGGAAACAGGGAGGACAGCCCCAGCATTTT	CASSLPWGKQGGQPQHF
15	TRBJ1-3	.	TRBV4-1	.	TGCGCCAGCAGCCAAGATAGGACTGCTGGAAACACCATATATTTT	CASSQDRTAGNTIYF
14	TRBJ1-1	TRBD1	TRBV27	.	TGTGCCAGCAGTTCGGGACAGGGCGGCACTGAAGCTTTCTTT	CASSSGQGGTEAFF
15	TRBJ2-5	TRBD2	TRBV7-9	.	TGTGCCAGCAGCTTAGGGGGAGGGTACCAAGAGACCCAGTACTTC	CASSLGGGYQETQYF
14	TRBJ2-2	.	TRBV19	.	TGTGCCAGTAAAGTAAGGGGCCACACCGGGGAGCTGTTTTTT	CASKVRGHTGELFF
15	TRBJ1-1	.	TRBV5-4	.	TGTGCCAGCAGCTTGGGATGGGGTCAGGCCACTGAAGCTTTCTTT	CASSLGWGQATEAFF
11	TRBJ2-5	.	TRBV27	.	TGTGCCAGCACCGCCCAGGGGACCCAGTACTTC	CASTAQGTQYF
16	TRBJ1-1	TRBD1	TRBV7-9	.	TGTGCCAGCAGCTTCCTAGGACAGGGCGGCAACACTGAAGCTTTCTTT	CASSFLGQGGNTEAFF
16	TRBJ1-1	TRBD1	TRBV6-5	.	TGTGCCAGCAGTTCGACAGGGGTTAGTAGGAACACTGAAGCTTTCTTT	CASSSTGVSRNTEAFF
16	TRBJ1-5	.	TRBV10-2	.	TGCGCCAGCAGTGAGTCGAAGGGATGGGACAATCAGCCCCAGCATTTT	CASSESKGWDNQPQHF
18	TRBJ2-1	TRBD1	TRBV6-1	.	TGTGCCAGCAGTGAAGTGTCAGGGGAGAATAGCAGGGGGAATGAGCAGTTCTTC	CASSEVSGENSRGNEQFF
15	TRBJ2-1	.	TRBV10-3	once	TGTGCCATCAGTGGAGGAGGGGGCAACTACAATGAGCAGTTCTTC	CAISGGGGNYNEQFF
15	TRBJ1-1	.	TRBV13	.	TGTGCCAGCAGGCCCATGGAAGGGATCAACACTGAAGCTTTCTTT	CASRPMEGINTEAFF
14	TRBJ1-3	TRBD1	TRBV6-5	.	TGTGCCAGCAGCGCAGACAGGGCCGGAAACACCATATATTTT	CASSADRAGNTIYF
15	TRBJ2-7	.	TRBV6-1	.	TGTGCCAGCAGTGAATGGGGGGGGGCGGACTACGAGCAGTACTTC	CASSEWGGADYEQYF
14	TRBJ2-7	.	TRBV7-6	.	TGTGCCAGCAGCTTGAAAGGGGGACACTACGAGCAGTACTTC	CASSLKGGHYEQYF
15	TRBJ1-2	TRBD1	TRBV13	once	TGTGCCAGCAGCTTAGGAGGGACAGGGAACTATGGCTACACCTTC	CASSLGGTGNYGYTF
13	TRBJ2-5	.	TRBV10-2	.	TGCGCCAGCAGTGTGAACCCCCAGGAGACCCAGTACTTC	CASSVNPQETQYF
13	TRBJ1-2	.	TRBV6-5	.	TGTGCCAGCAGTTACACCCTAGGGAGCGGCTACACCTTC	CASSYTLGSGYTF
14	TRBJ1-1	.	TRBV6-6	.	TGTGCCAGCAACCTGGGGGGGATGAACACTGAAGCTTTCTTT	CASNLGGMNTEAFF
18	TRBJ2-1	.	TRBV7-9	.	TGTGCCAGCAGCCCCGGGACAGGGAGGGAGCGGGAGCAGGATGAGCAGTTCTTC	CASSPGTGREREQDEQFF
15	TRBJ2-7	TRBD1	TRBV7-2	.	TGTGCCAGCAGCTTGTTCCGGGACAGCCCTTACGAGCAGTACTTC	CASSLFRDSPYEQYF
14	TRBJ2-2	.	TRBV9	.	TGTGCCAGCAGCGTAGGGCACAACACCGGGGAGCTGTTTTTT	CASSVGHNTGELFF
14	TRBJ2-5	.	TRBV6-5	.	TGTGCCAGCAGTTGGTCAGGACAGATGGAGACCCAGTACTTC	CASSWSGQMETQYF
13	TRBJ2-3	TRBD1	TRBV27	.	TGTGCCAGCAGTTCTGACAGGGGCAATACGCAGTATTTT	CASSSDRGNTQYF
12	TRBJ2-5	.	TRBV7-9	.	TGTGCCAGCAGAGGTGCAAGAGAGACCCAGTACTTC	CASRGARETQYF
19	TRBJ2-2	TRBD1	TRBV7-9	.	TGTGCCAGCAGATCCCCCGTGGACAGGGGGCAATGGGACACCGGGGAGCTGTTTTTT	CASRSPVDRGQWDTGELFF
14	TRBJ1-5	.	TRBV27	once	TGTGCCAGCAGTGATGGGACGAACAATCAGCCCCAGCATTTT	CASSDGTNNQPQHF
13	TRBJ2-7	.	TRBV7-8	.	TGTGCCAGCAGTCACCACAGAGACTACGAGCAGTACTTC	CASSHHRDYEQYF
11	TRBJ2-7	.	TRBV19	.	TGTGCCAGTAGTATAGGAAGCGAGCAGTACTTC	CASSIGSEQYF
14	TRBJ1-3	.	TRBV15	.	TGTGCCACCAGCATAGGAATAGCAGGAAACACCATATATTTT	CATSIGIAGNTIYF
13	TRBJ2-5	.	TRBV7-9	once	TGTGCCAGCAGCTTCGACACCGAAGAGACCCAGTACTTC	CASSFDTEETQYF
13	TRBJ2-5	TRBD1	TRBV29-1	.	TGCAGCGTTCTGACAGGGGTCGAGGAGACCCAGTACTTC	CSVLTGVEETQYF
12	TRBJ1-1	.	TRBV5-1	.	TGCGCCAGCAGCTTGGGTCAGACCGAAGCTTTCTTT	CASSLGQTEAFF
16	TRBJ2-1	TRBD2	TRBV6-1	.	TGTGCCAGCAGTGACAAGGGACTAGCGGGAGACAATGAGCAGTTCTTC	CASSDKGLAGDNEQFF
14	TRBJ2-1	TRBD2	TRBV7-2	.	TGTGCCAGCAGCTTATGGGGACGGGGGGATGAGCAGTTCTTC	CASSLWGRGDEQFF
14	TRBJ2-7	.	TRBV19	.	TGTGCCAGTAGTCGTTACTTCTCAGGGGAGGAGCAGTACTTC	CASSRYFSGEEQYF